These 18 T cell receptor beta chains were all obtained from the same sample, sequenced in a study of T cells in Graves' hyperthyroidism and ophthalmopathy. RNA transcripts served as the template for amplifying TCR beta CDR3 regions. The HTBI primer set served for first-round RT-PCR of the TCR CDR3. TCRdb re-analysed the multiplex PCR reads in MiXCR, keeping a single row per CDR3 protein. The sample has fewer than 700,000 distinct CDR3 sequences; roughly 15% are singletons. Sequencing input: blood. The receptors were sampled from a woman in her 30s with Graves' hyperthyroidism.

This clonotype was seen repeatedly, ten times or more. The rearrangement joins TRBV20-1 to TRBJ2-7, with 7 positions matching TRBD2. Trimming took 1 base from V and 7 from J; bases not matched to a gene: 13. CDR3 length: 15 amino acids. CDR1 DFQATT and CDR2 SNEGSKA come from the germline V gene (reference sequence). CDR3 in amino acids: CSARAGGSVPGEQYF. The CDR3 coding sequence is TGCAGTGCTAGAGCGGGCGGGAGCGTACCGGGGGAGCAGTACTTC.

This clonotype was recorded at least ten times. The chain links TRBV20-1 to TRBJ2-4; D possibly corresponds to TRBD1 (5 bases). Germline CDR1 is DFQATT and CDR2 is SNEGSKA (reference sequence). The CDR3 sequence is 15 residues long. Trimming pared 6 bases from V and 7 bases from J, leaving 22 bases between. The CDR3 here is CSAARQTLIRNIQYF. Here the CDR3 DNA reads TGCAGTGCCGCGCGACAGACTCTTATAAGGAACATTCAGTACTTC.

The genes are TRBV9 and TRBJ2-7; 13 nucleotides align to TRBD2. The CDR3 has 16 residues. The germline gives CDR1 SGDLS, CDR2 YYNGEE. V was clipped by 3 bases and J by 4 bases; unmatched bases: 7. The DNA of the CDR3 is TGTGCCAGCAGCGCCTCCGGGACTAGCGGGGATTACGAGCAGTACTTC. This gives the protein CASSASGTSGDYEQYF.

This clonotype occurred a few times. The rearrangement uses TRBV20-1 and TRBJ2-1; the D gene is possibly TRBD2 (5 bases). CDR3 length: 13 amino acids. CDR1 is DFQATT and CDR2 is SNEGSKA in the germline V gene (reference sequence). Trimming left V 6 bases short and J 2 bases short, with 11 bases between. The CDR3 sequence: CSAGLPTYNEQFF. CDR3 DNA: TGCAGTGCCGGACTCCCAACCTACAATGAGCAGTTCTTC.

This clonotype was picked up many times. The chain carries TRBV28 and TRBJ2-1; D may be TRBD1 (6 bases). Trimming removed 5 bases at V and 2 bases at J, with 19 bases between. The CDR3 runs 17 residues. CDR1 and CDR2 (germline): MDHEN, SYDVKM. The chain's CDR3 is CASSHLRGQSAYNEQFF. The CDR3 DNA sequence: TGTGCCAGCAGTCACCTACGAGGACAGAGCGCCTACAATGAGCAGTTCTTC.

This sequence joins TRBV19 and TRBJ2-1; D tentatively reads TRBD1 or TRBD2 (5 bases each). This CDR3 spans 15 amino acids. V lost 7 bases to trimming and J lost 6 bases, with 19 bases between them. Per germline, CDR1 LNHDA and CDR2 SQIVND (reference sequence). Written as DNA, the CDR3 is TGTGCCAGTACCCCGTTTCATACGAGGGGCAATGAGCAGTTCTTC. Translation: CASTPFHTRGNEQFF.

This clonotype was seen many times. The gene calls are TRBV18 and TRBJ2-3; D is unclear. Germline V gene sequence: CDR1 KGHSH, CDR2 LQKENI. CDR3 length: 15 residues. V lost 0 bases and J 1 base, leaving 8 bases between the germline ends. CDR3 bases: TGTGCCAGCTCACCACCGAGCATCCGCACAGATACGCAGTATTTT. This codes for CASSPPSIRTDTQYF. The whole variable domain, filled in from reference TRBV18 and TRBJ2-3, reads NAGVMQNPRHLVRRRGQEARLRCSPMKGHSHVYWYRQLPEEGLKFMVYLQKENIIDESGMPKERFSAEFPKEGPSILRIQQVVRGDSAAYFCASSPPSIRTDTQYFGPGTRLTVL.

CDR3 sequence: CASSWDRSNSPLHF. DNA for the CDR3: TGTGCCAGCAGCTGGGACAGGTCAAATTCACCCCTCCACTTT. V usage is TRBV28 and J usage is TRBJ1-6, with 8 bases fitting TRBD1. The V segment lost 6 bases and the J segment 7 bases; nucleotides outside the gene matches: 5. The CDR3 covers 14 residues. CDR1 MDHEN and CDR2 SYDVKM come from the germline V gene.

The V gene is TRBV7-3, the J gene TRBJ2-5; tentatively, D is TRBD2 (5 bases). The germline V gene encodes CDR1 SGHTA and CDR2 FQGTGA. Trimming cost V 3 bases and J 5 bases, with 16 bases left between them. This CDR3 contains 15 residues. The CDR3 sequence: CASSFIGAEEETQYF. The CDR3 nucleotides are TGTGCCAGCAGCTTTATCGGAGCGGAGGAGGAGACCCAGTACTTC.

This clonotype was recorded at least ten times. V and J are TRBV20-1 and TRBJ2-5, with D uncertain. CDR1 is DFQATT and CDR2 is SNEGSKA in the germline V gene (reference sequence). The CDR3 spans 14 residues. V was shortened by 3 bases and J by 2 bases, with 13 bases between the two germline ends. For the CDR3, the DNA is TGCAGTGCTAGCGGCCTGGAGATGCAAGAGACCCAGTACTTC. Its protein is CSASGLEMQETQYF.

This clonotype has at least ten counts. The V call is TRBV28, the J call TRBJ2-7, with TRBD1 matching 7 bases. CDR1 is MDHEN, CDR2 SYDVKM, per germline. This CDR3 contains 15 residues. Trimming cost V 4 bases and J 4 bases; bases outside gene matches: 10. In nucleotides, the CDR3 is TGTGCCAGCAGTTCCGAGGGGGCCCGGCGGTACGAGCAGTACTTC. Its translation: CASSSEGARRYEQYF. Together with reference TRBV28 and TRBJ2-7, the CDR3 gives the full variable domain: DVKVTQSSRYLVKRTGEKVFLECVQDMDHENMFWYRQDPGLGLRLIYFSYDVKMKEKGDIPEGYSVSREKKERFSLILESASTNQTSMYLCASSSEGARRYEQYFGPGTRLTVT.

The chain employs TRBV28 and TRBJ1-1, with 7 bases matching TRBD1. The trim removed 8 bases at V and 1 base at J, leaving 7 bases unmatched. Germline V gene sequence: CDR1 MDHEN, CDR2 SYDVKM. The CDR3 totals 14 residues. CDR3 DNA sequence: TGTGCCAGCCTGTTGACAGGGACGAACACTGAAGCTTTCTTT. Its translation is CASLLTGTNTEAFF.

This clonotype has a handful of counts. The chain uses TRBV9 and TRBJ1-2; D may be TRBD1 (5 bases). V was shortened by 7 bases and J by 5 bases, with 12 bases between the two germline ends. Germline CDR1 SGDLS, CDR2 YYNGEE. The length of the CDR3 is 12 residues. The CDR3 DNA follows: TGTGCCAGCGGGGCCAGTTTATATGGCTACACCTTC. Its translation: CASGASLYGYTF.

V gene TRBV15 combines with J gene TRBJ1-3; the match to TRBD1 covers 8 bases. This CDR3 is 14 amino acids long. Germline lookup yields CDR1 LNHNV and CDR2 YYDKDF (reference sequence). V lost 6 bases, J lost 4 bases, and 5 bases stayed unmatched. In nucleotides, the CDR3 is TGTGCCACCAGTCCCAGGGGGCAAGGAAACACCATATATTTT. Translation: CATSPRGQGNTIYF.

There are a few counts of this clonotype. The gene calls are TRBV20-1 and TRBJ1-5; maybe TRBD1 (6 bases). This CDR3 spans 17 amino acids. CDR1 is DFQATT, CDR2 SNEGSKA, per germline (reference sequence). The V end lost 1 base, the J end lost 4 bases, and 20 bases lay between the germline ends. CDR3 nucleotide sequence: TGCAGTGCTAGAGTCGACCAGGGGCAGGGCGTAAATCAGCCCCAGCATTTT. Encoded protein: CSARVDQGQGVNQPQHF.

This clonotype was counted between two and nine times. The chain recombines TRBV29-1 with TRBJ1-1; unclear D gene. CDR1 is SQVTM, CDR2 ANQGSEA, per germline. This CDR3 comprises 15 residues. With 4 bases removed from V and 4 bases from J, the gap between germline ends came to 19 bases. The CDR3: CSVGSRRPRATEAFF. The CDR3, as DNA: TGCAGCGTTGGATCCAGGCGCCCTCGGGCCACTGAAGCTTTCTTT.

This rearrangement joins TRBV6-9 to TRBJ1-6; TRBD1 might be the D (5 bases). Germline lookup yields CDR1 MNHGY and CDR2 SVAAGI. CDR3 size: 16 residues. V was shortened by 3 bases and J by 5 bases, with 14 bases between the two germline ends. The CDR3 here is CASSYFGTANNSPLHF. CDR3 coding DNA: TGTGCCAGCAGTTACTTCGGGACGGCAAATAATTCACCCCTCCACTTT.

This clonotype was recorded many times. This chain connects TRBV25-1 to TRBJ2-5, with TRBD1 matching 9 bases. V dropped 4 bases and J dropped 5; count of bases not matched to a gene: 8. The V gene's germline CDR1 is MGHDK and CDR2 SYGVNS. The CDR3 totals 15 residues. CDR3 protein: CASSADRGFTETQYF. In DNA form, the CDR3 reads TGTGCCAGCAGTGCTGACAGGGGGTTTACGGAGACCCAGTACTTC.